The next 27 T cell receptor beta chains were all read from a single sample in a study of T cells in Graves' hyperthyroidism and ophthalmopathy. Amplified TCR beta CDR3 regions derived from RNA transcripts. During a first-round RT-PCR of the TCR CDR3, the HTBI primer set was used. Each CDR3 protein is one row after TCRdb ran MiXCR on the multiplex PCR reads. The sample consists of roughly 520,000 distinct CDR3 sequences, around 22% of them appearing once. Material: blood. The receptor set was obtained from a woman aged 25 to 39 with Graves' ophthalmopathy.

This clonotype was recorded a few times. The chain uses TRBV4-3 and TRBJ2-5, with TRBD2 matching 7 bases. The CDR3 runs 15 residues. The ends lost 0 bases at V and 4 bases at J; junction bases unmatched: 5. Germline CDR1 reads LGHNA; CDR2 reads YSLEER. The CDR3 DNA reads TGCGCCAGCAGCCAAGAAGGGACTACCTTAGAGACCCAGTACTTC. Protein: CASSQEGTTLETQYF.

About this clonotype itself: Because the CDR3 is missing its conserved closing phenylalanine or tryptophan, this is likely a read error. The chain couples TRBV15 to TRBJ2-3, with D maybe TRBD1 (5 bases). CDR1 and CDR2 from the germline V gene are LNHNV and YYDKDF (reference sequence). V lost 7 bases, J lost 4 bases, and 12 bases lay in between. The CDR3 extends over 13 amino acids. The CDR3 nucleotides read TGTGCCACCAACAGGCCCCCCCCAGATACGCAGTATTGT. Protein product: CATNRPPPDTQYC.

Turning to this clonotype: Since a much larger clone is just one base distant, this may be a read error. The CDR3 DNA is TGCGCCAGCAGCCAACTTCAGGGGGACACTGAAGCTTTCTTT. Amino acids: CASSQLQGDTEAFF. V and J are TRBV4-3 and TRBJ1-1, with 7 positions matching TRBD1. Germline values: CDR1 LGHNA, CDR2 YSLEER. CDR3 length: 14 residues. The V segment lost 2 bases and the J segment 3 bases; nucleotides outside the gene matches: 3.

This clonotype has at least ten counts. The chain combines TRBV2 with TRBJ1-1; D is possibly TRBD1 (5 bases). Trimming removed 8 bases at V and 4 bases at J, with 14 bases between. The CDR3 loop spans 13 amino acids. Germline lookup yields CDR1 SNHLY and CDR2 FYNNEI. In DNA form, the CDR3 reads TGTGCCAGCGGTCAGGGAGAGAGCACTGAAGCTTTCTTT. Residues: CASGQGESTEAFF. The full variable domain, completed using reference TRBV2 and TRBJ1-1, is EPEVTQTPSHQVTQMGQEVILRCVPISNHLYFYWYRQILGQKVEFLVSFYNNEISEKSEIFDDQFSVERPDGSNFTLKIRSTKLEDSAMYFCASGQGESTEAFFGQGTRLTVV.

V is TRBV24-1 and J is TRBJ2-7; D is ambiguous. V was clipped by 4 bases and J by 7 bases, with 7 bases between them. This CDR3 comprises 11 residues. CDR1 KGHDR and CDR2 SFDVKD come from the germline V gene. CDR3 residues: CATSDLEEQYF. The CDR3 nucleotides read TGTGCCACCAGTGACCTGGAGGAGCAGTACTTC.

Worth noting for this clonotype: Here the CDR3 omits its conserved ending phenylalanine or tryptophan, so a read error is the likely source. The CDR3 spells CASSIGVGGHQPQHS. In DNA form, the CDR3 reads TGTGCCAGTAGTATAGGGGTTGGAGGGCATCAGCCCCAGCATTCT. J is TRBJ1-5 and V is TRBV19; D remains ambiguous. V gave up 1 base and J gave up 5 bases, with 12 bases separating them. The germline V gene has CDR1 LNHDA and CDR2 SQIVND (reference sequence). CDR3 length equals 15 residues.

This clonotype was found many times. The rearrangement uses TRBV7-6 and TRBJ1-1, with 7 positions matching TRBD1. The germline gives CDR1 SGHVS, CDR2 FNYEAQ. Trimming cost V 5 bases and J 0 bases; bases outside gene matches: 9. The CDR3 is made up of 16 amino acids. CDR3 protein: CASSLRDSYMNTEAFF. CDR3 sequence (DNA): TGTGCCAGCAGCCTACGGGACAGTTACATGAACACTGAAGCTTTCTTT. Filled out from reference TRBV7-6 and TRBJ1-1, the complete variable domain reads GAGVSQSPRYKVTKRGQDVALRCDPISGHVSLYWYRQALGQGPEFLTYFNYEAQQDKSGLPNDRFSAERPEGSISTLTIQRTEQRDSAMYRCASSLRDSYMNTEAFFGQGTRLTVV.

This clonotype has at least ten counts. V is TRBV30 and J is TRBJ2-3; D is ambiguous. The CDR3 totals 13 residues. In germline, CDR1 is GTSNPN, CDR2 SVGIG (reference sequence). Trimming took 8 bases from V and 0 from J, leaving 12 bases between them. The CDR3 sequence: CAGDRTSTDTQYF. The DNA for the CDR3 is TGTGCCGGTGACCGCACTAGCACAGATACGCAGTATTTT.

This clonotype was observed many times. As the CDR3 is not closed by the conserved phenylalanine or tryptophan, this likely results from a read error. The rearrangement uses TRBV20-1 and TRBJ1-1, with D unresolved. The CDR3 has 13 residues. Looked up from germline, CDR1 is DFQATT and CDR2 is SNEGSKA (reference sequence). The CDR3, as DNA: TGCAGCGCCCCATCGGAGGTGAACACTGAAGCTTTCTTA. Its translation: CSAPSEVNTEAFL.

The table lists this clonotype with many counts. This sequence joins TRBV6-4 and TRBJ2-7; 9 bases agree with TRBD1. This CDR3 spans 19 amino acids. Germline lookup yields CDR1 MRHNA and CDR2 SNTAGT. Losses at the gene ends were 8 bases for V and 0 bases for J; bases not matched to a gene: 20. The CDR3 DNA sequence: TGTGCCAGCGCTCTACGGTGGGACAGGGTCCAAGACCCCTCCTACGAGCAGTACTTC. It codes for CASALRWDRVQDPSYEQYF.

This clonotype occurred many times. The CDR3 sequence: CASSSPGQATEAFF. The CDR3 coding sequence is TGTGCCAGCAGTTCCCCGGGACAAGCGACTGAAGCTTTCTTT. The J gene is TRBJ1-1, the V gene TRBV6-5, with D perhaps matching TRBD1 (6 bases). The CDR3 loop spans 14 amino acids. In germline, CDR1 is MNHEY, CDR2 SVGAGI. The V gene lost 4 bases and the J gene lost 5 bases, with 14 bases spanning the gap.

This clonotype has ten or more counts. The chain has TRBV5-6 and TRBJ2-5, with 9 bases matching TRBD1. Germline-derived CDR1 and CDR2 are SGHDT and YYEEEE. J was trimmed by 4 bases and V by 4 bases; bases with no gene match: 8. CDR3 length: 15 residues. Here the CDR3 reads CASSEQGARRETQYF. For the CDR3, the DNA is TGTGCCAGCAGCGAACAGGGGGCGAGGAGAGAGACCCAGTACTTC.

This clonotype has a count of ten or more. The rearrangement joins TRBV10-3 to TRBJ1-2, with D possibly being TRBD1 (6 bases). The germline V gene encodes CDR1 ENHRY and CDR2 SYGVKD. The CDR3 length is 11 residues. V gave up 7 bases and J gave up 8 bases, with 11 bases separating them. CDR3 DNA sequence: TGTGCCATCACCAGGGGTGAAGGCTACACCTTC. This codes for CAITRGEGYTF.

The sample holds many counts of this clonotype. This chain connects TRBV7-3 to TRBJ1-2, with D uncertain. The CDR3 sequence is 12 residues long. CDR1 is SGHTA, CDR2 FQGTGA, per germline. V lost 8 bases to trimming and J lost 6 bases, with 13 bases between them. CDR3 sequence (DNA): TGTGCCAGCCCTGAAGCTGGAAATGGCTACACCTTC. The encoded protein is CASPEAGNGYTF. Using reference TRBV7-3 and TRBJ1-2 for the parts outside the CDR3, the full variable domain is GAGVSQTPSNKVTEKGKYVELRCDPISGHTALYWYRQSLGQGPEFLIYFQGTGAADDSGLPNDRFFAVRPEGSVSTLKIQRTERGDSAVYLCASPEAGNGYTFGSGTRLTVV.

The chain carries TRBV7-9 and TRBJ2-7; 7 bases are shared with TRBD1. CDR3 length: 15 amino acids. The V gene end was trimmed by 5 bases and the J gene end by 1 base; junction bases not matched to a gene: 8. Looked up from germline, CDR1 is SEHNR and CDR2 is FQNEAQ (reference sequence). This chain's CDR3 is CASSLLGTASYEQYF. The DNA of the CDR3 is TGTGCCAGCAGCCTCCTCGGGACAGCTTCCTACGAGCAGTACTTC. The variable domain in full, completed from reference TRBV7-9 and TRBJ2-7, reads DTGVSQNPRHKITKRGQNVTFRCDPISEHNRLYWYRQTLGQGPEFLTYFQNEAQLEKSRLLSDRFSAERPKGSFSTLEIQRTEQGDSAMYLCASSLLGTASYEQYFGPGTRLTVT.

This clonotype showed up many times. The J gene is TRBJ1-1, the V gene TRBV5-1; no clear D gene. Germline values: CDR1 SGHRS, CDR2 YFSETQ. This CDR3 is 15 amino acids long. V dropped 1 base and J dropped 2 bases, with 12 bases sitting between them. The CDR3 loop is CASSLSGKLNTEAFF. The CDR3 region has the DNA TGCGCCAGCAGCTTGTCGGGGAAGCTCAACACTGAAGCTTTCTTT.

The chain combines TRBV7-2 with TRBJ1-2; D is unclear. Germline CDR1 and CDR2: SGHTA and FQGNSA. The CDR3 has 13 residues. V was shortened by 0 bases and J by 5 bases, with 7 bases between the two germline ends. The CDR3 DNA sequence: TGTGCCAGCAGCTTAGCGCACGTATATGGCTACACCTTC. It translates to CASSLAHVYGYTF.

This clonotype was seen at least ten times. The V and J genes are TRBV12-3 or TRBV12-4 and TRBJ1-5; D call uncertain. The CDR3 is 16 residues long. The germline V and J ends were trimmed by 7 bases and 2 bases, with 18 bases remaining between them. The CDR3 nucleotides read TGTGCCAGCACCATCAACCTCCCCCAAGGCAATCAGCCCCAGCATTTT. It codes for CASTINLPQGNQPQHF.

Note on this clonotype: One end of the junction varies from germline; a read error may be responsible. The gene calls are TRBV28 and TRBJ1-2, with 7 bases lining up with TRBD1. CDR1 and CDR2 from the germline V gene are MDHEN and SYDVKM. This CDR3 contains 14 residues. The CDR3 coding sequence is TGTGCCGGCAGTTGGGACAGTCCTAACTATGGCTACACCTTC. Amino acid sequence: CAGSWDSPNYGYTF.

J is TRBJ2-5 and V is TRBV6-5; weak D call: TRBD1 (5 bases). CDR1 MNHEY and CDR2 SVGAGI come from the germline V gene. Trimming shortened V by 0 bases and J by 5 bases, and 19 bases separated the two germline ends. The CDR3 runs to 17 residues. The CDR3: CASSYSIQAGRSETQYF. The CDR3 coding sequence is TGTGCCAGCAGTTACTCGATCCAGGCAGGGCGTTCCGAGACCCAGTACTTC.

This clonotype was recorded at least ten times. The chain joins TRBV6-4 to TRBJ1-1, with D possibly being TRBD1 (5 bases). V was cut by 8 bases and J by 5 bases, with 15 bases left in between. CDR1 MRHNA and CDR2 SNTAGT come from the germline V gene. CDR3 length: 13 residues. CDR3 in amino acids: CASRKEEGTEAFF. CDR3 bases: TGTGCCAGCCGAAAAGAGGAGGGGACTGAAGCTTTCTTT.

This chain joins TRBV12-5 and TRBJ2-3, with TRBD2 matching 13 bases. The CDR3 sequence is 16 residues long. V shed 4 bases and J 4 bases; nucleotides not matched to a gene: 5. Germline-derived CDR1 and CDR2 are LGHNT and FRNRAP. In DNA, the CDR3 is TGTGCTAGTGGTTCTCGACTAGCGGGGGGCCCAGATACGCAGTATTTT. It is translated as CASGSRLAGGPDTQYF.

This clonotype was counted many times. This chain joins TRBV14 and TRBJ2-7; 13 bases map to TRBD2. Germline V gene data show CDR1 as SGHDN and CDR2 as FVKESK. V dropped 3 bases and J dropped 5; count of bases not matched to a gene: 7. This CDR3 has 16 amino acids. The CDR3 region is CASSHLGTSGAHEQYF. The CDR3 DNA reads TGTGCCAGCAGCCACCTCGGGACTAGCGGGGCCCACGAGCAGTACTTC.

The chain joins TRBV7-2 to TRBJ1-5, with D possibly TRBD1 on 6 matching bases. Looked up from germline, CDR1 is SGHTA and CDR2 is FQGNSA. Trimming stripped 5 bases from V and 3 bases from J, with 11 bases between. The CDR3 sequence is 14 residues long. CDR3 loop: CASSHGQYNQPQHF. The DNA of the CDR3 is TGTGCCAGCAGCCATGGACAGTACAATCAGCCCCAGCATTTT. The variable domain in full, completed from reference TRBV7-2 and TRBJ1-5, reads GAGVSQSPSNKVTEKGKDVELRCDPISGHTALYWYRQSLGQGLEFLIYFQGNSAPDKSGLPSDRFSAERTGGSVSTLTIQRTQQEDSAVYLCASSHGQYNQPQHFGDGTRLSIL.

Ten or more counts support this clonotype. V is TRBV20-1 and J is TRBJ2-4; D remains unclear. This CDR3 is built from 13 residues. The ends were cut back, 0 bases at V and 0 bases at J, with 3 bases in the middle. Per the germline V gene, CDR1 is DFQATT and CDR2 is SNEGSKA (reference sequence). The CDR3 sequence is CSAREVAKNIQYF. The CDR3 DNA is TGCAGTGCTAGAGAGGTAGCCAAAAACATTCAGTACTTC.

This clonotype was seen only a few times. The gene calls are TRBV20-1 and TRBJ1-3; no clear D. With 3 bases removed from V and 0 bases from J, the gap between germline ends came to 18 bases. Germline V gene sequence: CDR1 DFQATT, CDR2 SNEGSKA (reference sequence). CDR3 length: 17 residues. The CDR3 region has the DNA TGCAGTGCTAGGGGATTTGGTCCGGGCTACTCTGGAAACACCATATATTTT. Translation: CSARGFGPGYSGNTIYF.

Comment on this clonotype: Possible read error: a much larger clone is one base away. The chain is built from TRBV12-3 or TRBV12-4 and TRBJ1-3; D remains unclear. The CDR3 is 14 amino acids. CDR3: CASSFRLSGSTIYF. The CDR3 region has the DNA TGTGCCAGCAGTTTTCGACTCTCTGGAAGCACCATATATTTT.